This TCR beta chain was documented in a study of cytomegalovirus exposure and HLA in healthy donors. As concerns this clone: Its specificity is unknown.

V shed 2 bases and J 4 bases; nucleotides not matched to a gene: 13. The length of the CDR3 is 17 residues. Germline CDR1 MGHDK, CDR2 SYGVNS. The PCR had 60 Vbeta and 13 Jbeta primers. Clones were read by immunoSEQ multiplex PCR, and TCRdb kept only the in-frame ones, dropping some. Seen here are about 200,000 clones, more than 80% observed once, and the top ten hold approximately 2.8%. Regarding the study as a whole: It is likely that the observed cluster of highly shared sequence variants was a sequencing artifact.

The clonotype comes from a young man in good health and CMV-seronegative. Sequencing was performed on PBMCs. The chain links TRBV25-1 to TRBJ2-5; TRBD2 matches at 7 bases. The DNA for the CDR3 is TGTGCCAGCAGTGAAAACCTCTGGGCGGGGGACTCAGAGACCCAGTACTTC. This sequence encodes CASSENLWAGDSETQYF. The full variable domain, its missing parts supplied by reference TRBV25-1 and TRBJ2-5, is EADIYQTPRYLVIGTGKKITLECSQTMGHDKMYWYQQDPGMELHLIHYSYGVNSTEKGDLSSESTVSRIRTEHFPLTLESARPSHTSQYLCASSENLWAGDSETQYFGPGTRLLVL.